This TCR beta chain was captured in a study of blood T cell repertoires in COVID-19. Original processing notes: Amplification from reference gene primers served as the basis for estimated nucleated cell counts. The assay was immunoSEQ multiplex PCR, and TCRdb's table has in-frame clones only and misses some. V, J and clone size are taken as reported in that table, and D and trimming were inferred from the DNA itself. The table has roughly 150,000 clones, over 75% seen once. This clone was detected only a few times. Germline V CDR1 and CDR2: SGHTA, FQGTGA. This CDR3 region has 15 residues. The V segment lost 5 bases and the J segment 7 bases; nucleotides outside the gene matches: 11.

The sequencing input was peripheral blood. J is TRBJ1-1 and V is TRBV7-3; 9 nucleotides align to TRBD1. The source is a man aged 55 to 70 with active or convalescent COVID-19. CDR3 sequence (DNA): TGTGCCAGCAGCCCAGAGGGACAGGGAGCCCGTGAAGCTTTCTTT. Its protein is CASSPEGQGAREAFF.